Reported below is one T cell receptor beta chain. The sample originates from a study of T cell responses to AZD1222 COVID-19 vaccine. Assay: immunoSEQ multiplex PCR; the TCRdb copy retains only in-frame clones and omits some. The sample records 200,000 or so clones, around 93% being singletons. After removal of 3 bases from V and 0 bases from J, the junction contained 2 bases not matched to a gene. This CDR3 comprises 15 residues. In germline, CDR1 is LGHNA, CDR2 YNFKEQ. The source is an adult in good health. This chain joins TRBV4-2 and TRBJ1-3; 7 positions match TRBD1. The sample in question was peripheral blood, obtained on day 0 of AZD1222 vaccination. The CDR3: CASSQDRNSGNTIYF. In DNA, the CDR3 is TGTGCCAGCAGCCAGGACAGGAACTCTGGAAACACCATATATTTT.